A selection of T cell receptor beta chains follows, all from one sample in a study of blood T cell repertoires in COVID-19. Sequenced by immunoSEQ multiplex PCR; TCRdb stores in-frame clones only, minus some. The sample has roughly 180,000 clones; almost 80% are singletons. The sample comprised peripheral blood. The receptors originated from a man aged 55 to 70 with active or convalescent COVID-19. Both conserved end residues are trimmed from each CDR3. Clone size is stated in some rows and not others, as once, few, many or a class when expanded.

j_call clone_size v_call cdr3_aa
TRBJ2-7 NA TRBV2 ASKGQGEIFYEQY
TRBJ1-2 NA TRBV28 ASSTDRGLNGYT
TRBJ2-7 NA TRBV7-9 ASSGIQGSVEQY
TRBJ1-1 NA TRBV2 ASRSDRGLLGTEAF
TRBJ2-7 once TRBV7-8 ASSLVQGGQY
TRBJ2-2 NA TRBV7-3 ASSLYLAGGTGELF
TRBJ1-1 NA TRBV7-8 ASLRVGAEAF
TRBJ2-1 NA TRBV11-3 ASSLDGVGRPNNEQF
TRBJ1-2 NA TRBV12-3/TRBV12-4 ASSLTGKYGYT
TRBJ2-7 NA TRBV6-2/TRBV6-3 ASSPAGQGATKEQY
TRBJ2-2 NA TRBV16 ASSRDRLANTGELF
TRBJ2-7 many TRBV30 AWKLTGSRYEQY
TRBJ1-3 NA TRBV5-1 ASSRQGSGNTIY
TRBJ1-5 NA TRBV19 ASSTARGNQPQH
TRBJ2-1 NA TRBV27 ASFSSYNEQF
TRBJ2-6 NA TRBV5-1 ASSLAGTGGSGANVLT
TRBJ1-2 NA TRBV30 AWFDRRSYGYT
TRBJ2-2 NA TRBV9 ASSATSGSFITGELF
TRBJ2-6 NA TRBV19 ASSPTRASTANVLT
TRBJ2-7 NA TRBV4-3 ASSQGTSALYEQY
TRBJ1-3 NA TRBV5-1 ASSRGQSHSGNTIY
TRBJ2-7 NA TRBV11-3 ASSYGQGAYEQY
TRBJ2-1 NA TRBV20-1 SASPRAGRYNEQF
TRBJ2-2 NA TRBV7-3 ASTEHDSGELF
TRBJ1-5 NA TRBV5-5 ASSEIAGVRPQH
TRBJ2-7 NA TRBV7-9 ASSLVGGVEQY
TRBJ1-5 NA TRBV28 ASSRTGMVSQPQH
TRBJ2-7 NA TRBV6-2/TRBV6-3 ASSYSSGRVSEQY
TRBJ2-7 NA TRBV6-2/TRBV6-3 ASSYTQGLPSYEQY